Listed here is a single T cell receptor (beta chain). Its specific antigen is unknown. Base qualities were left out, and no much larger clone turns up one base away. The sample is drawn from a study of T and B cells in COVID-19 patients (dated by TCRdb to 2020 to 2021). Describing the broader study: In this study, adaptive immunity was profiled in COVID-19 patients who either had active infection or had recovered, using TRB and IGH repertoire sequencing of peripheral blood. Because samples were available both during active disease and after recovery, a couple of patients were counted in both the recovered and the active cohorts. Over 7 million TCR sequences were analysed from a TCR and BCR sequence repository that comprised a few dozen patients and 60 to 80 time points. As many as 9 follow-up blood samples were collected from each patient, and in some individuals these samples spanned different disease stages. Repertoire analyses used an age-matched reference group of nearly 40 healthy donors who were negative for COVID-19 antibodies as the comparison. Critical illness requiring mechanical ventilation or ECMO was present in most of the 20 patients in the active-infection cohort. A recovered cohort comprised more than 15 patients contributing about 22 samples, mostly after mild to moderate COVID-19 managed as outpatients. In the active-infection cohort, about 90% of the 20 patients had comorbidities linked to unfavorable COVID-19 outcome. Median age was nearly 35 years in the recovered cohort versus around 62 years in the active-infection cohort.

The sequencing machine was an Illumina MiSeq. TRB rearrangements were amplified by multiplex PCR with BIOMED2 TRB-A/B primer pools. Illumina-compatible adapters and 7-nucleotide sample barcodes were attached to the amplicons through two consecutive PCRs. All library PCRs used Phusion HS II polymerase. The amplicons were purified from gel with the NucleoSpin Gel and PCR Clean-up kit, measured on Qubit, and then pooled at about 3.7 nM. Before Illumina next-generation sequencing, the quality of the amplicon pool was assessed on an Agilent 2100 Bioanalyzer. Per the source publication's procedure: Annotation of TRB rearrangements was done in MiXCR 3.0.8 with the default MiXCR reference library. Non-productive reads and sequences with fewer than 2 reads were excluded, and each unique CDR3 nucleotide sequence counted as one clone. Clonality, diversity, richness and V-J gene usage were computed in R 3.5.1. GLIPH2 was used to cluster TCRs by CDR3 similarity, and OLGA was used to calculate generation probabilities. Only GLIPH2 clusters containing at least four unique TCR clonotypes present in at least three individuals were kept. TCRdb reworked the public reads: Q25 trimming with fastp, MiXCR clone assembly, productive beta chains retained. CDR3 protein duplicates are merged, each entry listing the most common genes and DNA. The V and J calls and clone size come from TCRdb's table, not from the authors' own analysis. The sample yields about 23,000 distinct CDR3 sequences; approximately 28% were counted once. Around 2.8% of the sample is held by the ten biggest clonotypes.

What the work shows at the level of the full study, not this receptor alone: Blood samples from mildly ill patients during symptoms and early samples from severe cases were scarce. The recovered cohort had 2,000 to 3,000 exclusive TCR clusters, including about 29 low-pGen clusters. Specific T cell subsets (CD4+/Treg/CD8+) and sorted SARS-CoV-2-responsive or tetramer+ T cells had not yet been sequenced, with those experiments still ongoing. In active COVID-19, TRB repertoires were highly clonal, while at recovery, diversity and richness increased above the levels seen in healthy donors. Prospective validation of the reported TCR clusters was stated to be required before clinical use. TRBV/TRBJ gene usage was reported as strongly skewed in patients with COVID-19. The size of the cohort was considered insufficient for assessing HLA contributions to COVID-19 susceptibility or severity.

TRB repertoires were amplified using roughly 230-550 ng of genomic DNA isolated from blood. Germline trimming: 4 bases from V, 5 bases from J; junction bases outside gene matches: 10. The cysteine opens and the phenylalanine closes a CDR3 of 16 amino acids. Only CDR3 DNA remains: 48 bases, in frame from the first base. From the germline V gene, CDR1 is SGHRS and CDR2 is YFSETQ. The sample comprised blood. The sequence joins TRBV5-1 to TRBJ2-5, and 11 bases in between align with TRBD2. This receptor was obtained from a human donor who had recovered from COVID-19. The CDR3: CASSPGVAGGPETQYF. The DNA reads TGCGCCAGCAGCCCGGGGGTAGCGGGGGGGCCGGAGACCCAGTACTTC.